Reported below is one T cell receptor beta chain. Its antigen remains unidentified. Germline is not matched at one junction end, which may reflect a read error. The sample is drawn from a study of T cells after yellow fever vaccination. On the study more broadly: Each low-cell-number fraction was prepared by means of SMART-Seq v4 Ultra Low Input.

There are 18 residues in the CDR3. The V gene's germline CDR1 is LGHNA and CDR2 YSLEER. MiXCR, run by TCRdb on the 5' RACE reads, gives a single entry per CDR3 protein. There are 400,000 to 650,000 distinct CDR3 sequences in the sample; just over 20% occur only once, and about 16% lies in the top ten. Broader study findings: CD4 and CD8 compartments shared a small share of clonotypes. Post-booster repertoires again held most primary-vaccination clones (96% CD4, approximately 90% CD8). Weaker in magnitude, the secondary response showed a faster peak on day 5 versus 15.

This chain joins TRBV4-3 and TRBJ2-5; D gene unclear. This specimen consisted of PBMCs, obtained about 20 days after the first yellow fever vaccination. The clonotype was recovered from a man aged 18 to 29 who received the YFV17D yellow fever vaccine. This chain's CDR3 is CANSQGPGYLPYQETQYF. In DNA, the CDR3 is TGCGCCAACAGCCAAGGTCCCGGGTACTTGCCTTACCAAGAGACCCAGTACTTC.